This record concerns one T cell receptor (beta chain) sequence. This entry belongs to a study of blood T cell repertoires in COVID-19. On the study more broadly: The samples span acute and convalescent COVID-19 from the United States, Italy and Spain. T cells, B-cell-depleted T cells, or PBMCs provided the cDNA or gDNA that served as material.

Living in 20 to 30 US areas, the participants were between 18 and 89 years of age. This CDR3 is built from 13 residues. CDR1 is LGHNT, CDR2 FRNRAP, per germline. The J segment lost 3 bases and the V segment lost 6 bases, leaving 0 bases of the junction unmatched. As processed by the authors: The assay estimated nucleated cells by amplifying reference gene primers. Profiling relied on immunoSEQ multiplex PCR, and the TCRdb table lists in-frame clones only, not all of them. Clone size and the V and J calls come from that table; the DNA yielded D and trimming. There are 150,000 to 190,000 clones in the sample; around 84% occur only once, and about 7.3% lies in the top ten.

The sample consisted of PBMCs or T cells enriched from blood (not recorded which). The chain combines TRBV12-5 with TRBJ1-1; 11 nucleotides agree with TRBD1. The clonotype comes from a man in his forties or fifties who had recovered from COVID-19. The CDR3, as DNA: TGTGCTAGTGGGGGACAGGGGGACACTGAAGCTTTCTTT. Its protein product is CASGGQGDTEAFF.